The subject of this entry is one T cell receptor beta chain. TCRdb reprocessed the RT-PCR reads via MiXCR and lists one record per CDR3 protein. The sample consists of more than 600,000 distinct CDR3 sequences, approximately 15% of them appearing once. Germline values: CDR1 SGHRS, CDR2 YFSETQ. Trimming took off 5 bases at V and 1 base at J, with 18 bases between the two ends. This CDR3 has 16 amino acids. This receptor was obtained from a female donor in good health, serving as a healthy control. Input material: memory CD4+ T cells from blood. The V call is TRBV5-1, the J call TRBJ1-2; a possible D gene is TRBD1 (5 bases). CDR3 amino acids: CASSTGDPGFNYGYTF. The CDR3 DNA is TGCGCCAGCAGTACAGGCGACCCCGGTTTTAACTATGGCTACACCTTC.